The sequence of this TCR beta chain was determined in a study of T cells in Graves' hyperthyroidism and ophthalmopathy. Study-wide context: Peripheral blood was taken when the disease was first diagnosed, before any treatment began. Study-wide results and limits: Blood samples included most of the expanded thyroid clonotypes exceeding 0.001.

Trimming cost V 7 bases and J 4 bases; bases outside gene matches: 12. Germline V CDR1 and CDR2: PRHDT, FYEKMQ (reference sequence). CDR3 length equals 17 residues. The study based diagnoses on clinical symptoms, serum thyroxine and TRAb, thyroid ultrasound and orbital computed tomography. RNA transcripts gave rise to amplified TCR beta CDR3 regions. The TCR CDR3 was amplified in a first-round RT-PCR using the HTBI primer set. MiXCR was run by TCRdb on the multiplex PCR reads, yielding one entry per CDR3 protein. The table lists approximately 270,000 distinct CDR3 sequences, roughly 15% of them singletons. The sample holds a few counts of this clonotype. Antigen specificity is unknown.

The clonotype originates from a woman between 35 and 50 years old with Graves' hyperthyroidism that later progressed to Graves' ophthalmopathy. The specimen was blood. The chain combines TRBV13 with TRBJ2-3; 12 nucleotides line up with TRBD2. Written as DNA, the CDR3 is TGTGCCAGCACCTCAGCCCCGGGACTAGCGGGCGCAGATACGCAGTATTTT. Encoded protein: CASTSAPGLAGADTQYF.